This TCR beta chain emerged from a study of cytomegalovirus exposure and HLA in healthy donors. The V end lost 2 bases, the J end lost 2 bases, and 7 bases lay between the germline ends. The length of the CDR3 is 13 residues. Looked up from germline, CDR1 is SNHLY and CDR2 is FYNNEI. General study findings and limits: The listing of roughly 160 TCR beta chains classed them as cytomegalovirus-associated.

Comments on this clone: Its specificity is not known.

TCRdb's copy holds only in-frame clones and misses some; the assay was immunoSEQ multiplex PCR. This table holds 55,000 to 65,000 clones, roughly 96% found once. The sample consisted of PBMCs. This clonotype was obtained from a man younger than 35 in good health and CMV-seronegative. The J gene is TRBJ2-7, the V gene TRBV2; D may be TRBD2 (5 bases). In DNA, the CDR3 is TGTGCCAGCAGTGAACGGAGGACCTACGAGCAGTACTTC. Translated: CASSERRTYEQYF.